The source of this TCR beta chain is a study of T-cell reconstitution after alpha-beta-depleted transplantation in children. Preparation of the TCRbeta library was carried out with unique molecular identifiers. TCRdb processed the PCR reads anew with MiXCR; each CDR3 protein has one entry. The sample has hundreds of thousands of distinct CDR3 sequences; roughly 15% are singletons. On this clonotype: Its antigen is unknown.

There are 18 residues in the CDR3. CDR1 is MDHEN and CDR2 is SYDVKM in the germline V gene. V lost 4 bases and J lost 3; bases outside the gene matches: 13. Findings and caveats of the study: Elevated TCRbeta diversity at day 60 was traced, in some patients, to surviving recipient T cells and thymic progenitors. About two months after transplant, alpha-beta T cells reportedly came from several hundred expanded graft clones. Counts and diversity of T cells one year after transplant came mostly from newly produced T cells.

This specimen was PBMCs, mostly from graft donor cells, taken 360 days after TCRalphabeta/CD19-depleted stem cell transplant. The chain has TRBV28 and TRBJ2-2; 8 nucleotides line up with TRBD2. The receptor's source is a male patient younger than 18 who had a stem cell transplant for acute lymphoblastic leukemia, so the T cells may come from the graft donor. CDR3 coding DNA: TGTGCCAGCAGTTCCCTGAGGGGGGGCGGGAGGCACACCGGGGAGCTGTTTTTT. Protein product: CASSSLRGGGRHTGELFF.